This T cell receptor beta chain was profiled in a study of cytomegalovirus exposure and HLA in healthy donors. Findings of the study overall: What TCR beta sequences reportedly achieved was accurate prediction of HLA-A and HLA-B alleles in most subjects.

In regard to this clone: Its target is not known.

The V gene end was trimmed by 0 bases and the J gene end by 5 bases; junction bases not matched to a gene: 9. This CDR3 comprises 18 residues. CDR1 SGHRS and CDR2 YFSETQ come from the germline V gene. The PCR was carried out with 60 Vbeta primers and 13 Jbeta primers. This table comes from immunoSEQ multiplex PCR, and its TCRdb copy is limited to in-frame clones, with some not included. Of about 120,000 clones in the sample, around 80% were seen once. The J gene is TRBJ2-5, the V gene TRBV5-1, with TRBD2 matching over 14 bases. The source is a woman in her sixties or seventies in good health and CMV-seropositive. The sequenced sample consisted of PBMCs. The CDR3 region has the DNA TGCGCCAGCAGCTTGGGACTAGCGGGAGGGCGTACCGGGGAGACCCAGTACTTC. Encoded protein: CASSLGLAGGRTGETQYF.